This T cell receptor beta chain originates from a study of blood T cell repertoires in COVID-19. Losses at the gene ends were 2 bases for V and 1 base for J; bases not matched to a gene: 3. CDR1 is SGHRS, CDR2 YFSETQ, per germline. The CDR3 length is 15 residues. Original processing methods: Nucleated cell number was recorded as an estimate derived from reference gene primer amplification. The assay was immunoSEQ multiplex PCR, and TCRdb's table has in-frame clones only and misses some. V and J calls and clone size are given by that table; D and trimming were obtained from the DNA. Here the sample spans 30,000 to 50,000 clones, about 90% being singletons.

Sequencing was done on a sample of peripheral blood. This rearrangement joins TRBV5-1 to TRBJ2-5; 9 bases map to TRBD1. The TCR was taken from a man aged 50-59 years with active or convalescent COVID-19. The CDR3 coding sequence is TGCGCCAGCAGCTTTCCGACAGGGGGCCAAGAGACCCAGTACTTC. The encoded protein is CASSFPTGGQETQYF.